The next 26 T cell receptor beta chains were all read from a single sample in a study of T cell responses to AZD1222 COVID-19 vaccine (dated by TCRdb to about 2021). Library preparation used the immunoSEQ multiplex PCR assay. What TCRdb holds here is the immuneACCESS table cut down to in-frame rearrangements. Part of the clones is not present; checked against another copy, under half of the missing clones reflect an unresolved V gene, and the others are unexplained. The sample profile shows 70,000 or so clones; over 80% of them were found once. Of the sample, 20% to 25% is held by the ten largest clones. The time point label on this specimen signifies: about 28 days (+/-7) after the second vaccine dose. The sequencing used peripheral blood, collected 28 days after the second AZD1222 dose. The receptor source for this set is an adult who received the AZD1222 COVID-19 vaccine.

The chain recombines TRBV5-1 with TRBJ2-7; a weak D match, TRBD1 (5 bases). V was pared by 3 bases and J by 2 bases, with 6 bases between. This CDR3 spans 12 amino acids. The germline V gene has CDR1 SGHRS and CDR2 YFSETQ. In DNA form, the CDR3 reads TGCGCCAGCAGCTCGACAGCCTACGAGCAGTACTTC. Translating it yields CASSSTAYEQYF.

J is TRBJ1-4 and V is TRBV19; tentatively, D is TRBD1 (5 bases). Per germline, CDR1 LNHDA and CDR2 SQIVND (reference sequence). The CDR3 consists of 15 residues. V was trimmed by 3 bases and J by 3 bases, leaving 11 bases between them. The CDR3 DNA reads as TGTGCCAGTAGTATTGGACGAGGGGCTAATGAAAAACTGTTTTTT. As protein: CASSIGRGANEKLFF.

This chain joins TRBV9 and TRBJ2-1; weak D call: TRBD2 (5 bases). Deletions cut 0 bases from V and 6 bases from J, with 16 bases between. The V gene's germline CDR1 is SGDLS and CDR2 YYNGEE. The CDR3 runs to 16 residues. The chain's CDR3 is CASSVGSRDRVNEQFF. The CDR3 DNA reads TGTGCCAGCAGCGTAGGTAGTCGGGATCGGGTCAATGAGCAGTTCTTC.

The chain combines TRBV6-6 with TRBJ1-4, with a possible D match to TRBD1 (6 bases). Trimming removed 2 bases at V and 7 bases at J, with 14 bases between. Germline V gene lookup returns CDR1 MNHNY and CDR2 SVGAGI (reference sequence). CDR3 size: 15 residues. Here the CDR3 reads CASSYGQGRFEKLFF. The CDR3 nucleotides read TGTGCCAGCAGTTACGGTCAGGGGCGTTTTGAAAAACTGTTTTTT.

The chain joins TRBV19 to TRBJ2-5, with D perhaps TRBD1 (6 bases). The germline V gene has CDR1 LNHDA and CDR2 SQIVND (reference sequence). This CDR3 comprises 16 residues. Trimming took off 5 bases at V and 5 bases at J, with 21 bases between the two ends. CDR3: CASSQPRGVGVETQYF. In DNA form, the CDR3 reads TGTGCCAGTAGTCAGCCCAGGGGAGTAGGGGTGGAGACCCAGTACTTC.

The V gene is TRBV10-3, the J gene TRBJ2-3, with 7 positions matching TRBD1. V lost 6 bases, J lost 6 bases, and 9 bases stayed unmatched. Germline CDR1 is ENHRY and CDR2 is SYGVKD. This CDR3 contains 14 residues. The CDR3 sequence is CAIRDRTSGDTQYF. In DNA form, the CDR3 reads TGTGCCATCAGGGACAGGACCTCGGGTGATACGCAGTATTTT.

The chain is built from TRBV13 and TRBJ1-1; possibly TRBD1 for D (6 bases). The V gene's germline CDR1 is PRHDT and CDR2 FYEKMQ (reference sequence). V was cut by 3 bases and J by 1 base, with 12 bases left in between. This CDR3 spans 15 amino acids. The CDR3 DNA reads as TGTGCCAGCAGCTTGCGGACAGACCAGAACACTGAAGCTTTCTTT. Protein: CASSLRTDQNTEAFF.

The V gene is TRBV5-8, the J gene TRBJ1-1; TRBD1 aligns across 9 bases. This CDR3 has 16 residues. The V and J ends lost 0 bases and 4 bases, in that order; junction bases with no gene match: 7. The germline V gene has CDR1 SGHTS and CDR2 YDEGEE. CDR3 nucleotide sequence: TGTGCCAGCAGCTTGGGGGACAGGGTCTGGGGCACTGAAGCTTTCTTT. This encodes CASSLGDRVWGTEAFF.

This clone has just a few counts. The rearrangement joins TRBV19 to TRBJ1-4; 7 bases align to TRBD1. The germline CDR1 and CDR2 sequences are LNHDA and SQIVND (reference sequence). The CDR3 spans 15 residues. V gave up 4 bases and J gave up 7 bases; unmatched junction bases: 9. The CDR3 DNA follows: TGTGCCAGTAGTAAGACCGGGACAGAAAGTGAAAAACTGTTTTTT. As protein: CASSKTGTESEKLFF.

The gene calls are TRBV29-1 and TRBJ2-3; 7 bases fit TRBD2. The germline CDR1 and CDR2 sequences are SQVTM and ANQGSEA. The ends lost 4 bases at V and 0 bases at J; junction bases unmatched: 10. This CDR3 is built from 16 residues. The CDR3 reads CSVAREGSTSTDTQYF. CDR3 sequence (DNA): TGCAGCGTTGCCAGGGAGGGATCAACTAGCACAGATACGCAGTATTTT.

The chain uses TRBV4-1 and TRBJ2-3, with D possibly TRBD2 on 5 matching bases. Germline V CDR1 and CDR2: MGHRA, YSYEKL. Trimming pared 4 bases from V and 4 bases from J, leaving 12 bases between. The CDR3 sequence is 14 residues long. The CDR3 reads CASSRGERPDTQYF. DNA for the CDR3: TGCGCCAGCAGCCGGGGAGAGAGGCCAGATACGCAGTATTTT.

The chain has TRBV5-6 and TRBJ2-7; D uncertain. The CDR3 is made up of 13 amino acids. Trimming cost V 4 bases and J 0 bases, with 8 bases left between them. CDR1 and CDR2 (germline): SGHDT, YYEEEE. The CDR3 loop is CASSVVYSYEQYF. CDR3 nucleotide sequence: TGTGCCAGCAGCGTAGTTTACTCCTACGAGCAGTACTTC.

The chain joins TRBV27 to TRBJ1-2; D is unclear. The CDR3 is made up of 13 amino acids. The germline V and J ends were trimmed by 6 bases and 4 bases, with 12 bases remaining between them. Looked up from germline, CDR1 is MNHEY and CDR2 is SMNVEV (reference sequence). CDR3 protein: CASSRLSGYGYTF. In nucleotides, the CDR3 is TGTGCCAGCAGCAGGCTGAGTGGCTATGGCTACACCTTC.

CDR3 in amino acids: CASSLANWVDEQYF. CDR3 coding DNA: TGCGCCAGCAGCTTGGCCAACTGGGTGGACGAGCAGTACTTC. The J gene is TRBJ2-7, the V gene TRBV5-1, with unresolved D. V dropped 0 bases and J dropped 5 bases, with 12 bases sitting between them. The length of the CDR3 is 14 residues. Germline loops: CDR1 SGHRS, CDR2 YFSETQ.

The rearrangement joins TRBV9 to TRBJ2-5, with unresolved D. Trimming shortened V by 0 bases and J by 1 base, and 10 bases separated the two germline ends. This CDR3 region has 15 residues. Germline loops: CDR1 SGDLS, CDR2 YYNGEE. The CDR3: CASSVAPGPQETQYF. The CDR3 DNA is TGTGCCAGCAGCGTAGCACCGGGTCCCCAAGAGACCCAGTACTTC. The complete variable domain, with remaining parts taken from reference TRBV9 and TRBJ2-5, reads DSGVTQTPKHLITATGQRVTLRCSPRSGDLSVYWYQQSLDQGLQFLIQYYNGEERAKGNILERFSAQQFPDLHSELNLSSLELGDSALYFCASSVAPGPQETQYFGPGTRLLVL.

The chain links TRBV2 to TRBJ2-7; the match to TRBD1 covers 7 bases. V shed 8 bases and J 3 bases; nucleotides not matched to a gene: 7. The CDR3 spans 13 residues. CDR1 is SNHLY and CDR2 is FYNNEI in the germline V gene. The CDR3 DNA sequence: TGTGCCAGCGAGAAGCCAGGGGGCTACGAGCAGTACTTC. Translation gives CASEKPGGYEQYF.

The rearrangement links TRBV12-3 or TRBV12-4 to TRBJ1-1, with D perhaps matching TRBD1 (5 bases). The CDR3 runs 13 residues. V was clipped by 3 bases and J by 7 bases, with 12 bases between them. CDR3 nucleotide sequence: TGTGCCAGCAGTTTGGGGGTGAGGGTTGAAGCTTTCTTT. Amino acids: CASSLGVRVEAFF.

The rearrangement joins TRBV29-1 to TRBJ1-2; D is unclear. The germline V gene has CDR1 SQVTM and CDR2 ANQGSEA. With 4 bases removed from V and 5 bases from J, the gap between germline ends came to 14 bases. This CDR3 region has 13 residues. The CDR3 nucleotides read TGCAGCGTTGTAATAGGGCGGGAGTATGGCTACACCTTC. Translation: CSVVIGREYGYTF. Full variable domain (rest looked up from reference TRBV29-1 and TRBJ1-2): SAVISQKPSRDICQRGTSLTIQCQVDSQVTMMFWYRQQPGQSLTLIATANQGSEATYESGFVIDKFPISRPNLTFSTLTVSNMSPEDSSIYLCSVVIGREYGYTFGSGTRLTVV.

V gene TRBV19 combines with J gene TRBJ1-4; D is ambiguous. Trimming pared 3 bases from V and 7 bases from J, leaving 9 bases between. Per germline, CDR1 LNHDA and CDR2 SQIVND (reference sequence). This CDR3 comprises 13 residues. The CDR3 nucleotides read TGTGCCAGTAGTATTCGGGTTGGTGAAAAACTGTTTTTT. It encodes CASSIRVGEKLFF.

The chain recombines TRBV30 with TRBJ1-1; 9 bases agree with TRBD1. Germline V lookup: CDR1 GTSNPN, CDR2 SVGIG (reference sequence). This CDR3 comprises 15 residues. V lost 3 bases to trimming and J lost 4 bases; unmatched junction nucleotides: 9. The CDR3 bases are TGTGCCTGGAGGCCAGGGGACAGGGAAATCACTGAAGCTTTCTTT. It yields the protein CAWRPGDREITEAFF. The complete variable domain, with remaining parts taken from reference TRBV30 and TRBJ1-1, reads SQTIHQWPATLVQPVGSPLSLECTVEGTSNPNLYWYRQAAGRGLQLLFYSVGIGQISSEVPQNLSASRPQDRQFILSSKKLLLSDSGFYLCAWRPGDREITEAFFGQGTRLTVV.

This chain uses TRBV9 with TRBJ2-3; the D is unclear. CDR3 length: 16 residues. CDR1 and CDR2 (germline): SGDLS, YYNGEE. V was trimmed by 4 bases and J by 2 bases, leaving 17 bases between them. The CDR3 reads CASSPHRKGNTDTQYF. In DNA form, the CDR3 reads TGTGCCAGCAGCCCCCATAGGAAGGGAAACACAGATACGCAGTATTTT.

The chain has TRBV21-1 and TRBJ2-1; whether TRBD2, the table's D call, matches the DNA was not checked. TRBV21-1 is recorded as a pseudogene. This CDR3 has 17 residues. DNA for the CDR3: TGTGCCAGCAGCATAGGGACTAGCGGGAGAGTTCGGAATGAGCAGTTCTTC. This encodes CASSIGTSGRVRNEQFF.

This clone was seen only a few times. The J gene is TRBJ1-2, the V gene TRBV6-5; the D is unclear. The CDR3 extends over 13 amino acids. V shed 8 bases and J shed 3 bases, with 13 bases lying between them. From germline, CDR1 is MNHEY and CDR2 SVGAGI. CDR3 residues: CASALEAHYGYTF. The CDR3 region has the DNA TGTGCCAGCGCCCTCGAGGCCCACTATGGCTACACCTTC.

This chain joins TRBV23-1 and TRBJ1-5, with a weak D call TRBD1 (5 bases). TRBV23-1 is annotated as an ORF whose role is uncertain. This CDR3 has 16 residues. The ends were cut back, 3 bases at V and 3 bases at J, with 15 bases in the middle. CDR3 amino acids: CASSHSREASNQPQHF. The CDR3 DNA follows: TGCGCCAGCAGTCACTCCAGGGAGGCCTCCAATCAGCCCCAGCATTTT.

This rearrangement joins TRBV9 to TRBJ2-5; D may be TRBD1 or TRBD2 (6 bases each). The V end was cut by 4 bases, the J end by 2 bases, with 18 bases between. The CDR3 sequence is 16 residues long. Germline-derived CDR1 and CDR2 are SGDLS and YYNGEE. In DNA form, the CDR3 reads TGTGCCAGCAGCTCCCTGGGGGGCAGCCCACAAGAGACCCAGTACTTC. As protein: CASSSLGGSPQETQYF.

DNA for the CDR3: TGTGCCAGCAGCTCCCTAGGGACGGGTGCATATGGCTACACCTTC. It encodes CASSSLGTGAYGYTF. The chain employs TRBV7-2 and TRBJ1-2; TRBD1 is a possible D gene (5 bases). This CDR3 spans 15 amino acids. V shed 4 bases and J shed 5 bases, with 17 bases lying between them. Germline CDR1 is SGHTA and CDR2 is FQGNSA.